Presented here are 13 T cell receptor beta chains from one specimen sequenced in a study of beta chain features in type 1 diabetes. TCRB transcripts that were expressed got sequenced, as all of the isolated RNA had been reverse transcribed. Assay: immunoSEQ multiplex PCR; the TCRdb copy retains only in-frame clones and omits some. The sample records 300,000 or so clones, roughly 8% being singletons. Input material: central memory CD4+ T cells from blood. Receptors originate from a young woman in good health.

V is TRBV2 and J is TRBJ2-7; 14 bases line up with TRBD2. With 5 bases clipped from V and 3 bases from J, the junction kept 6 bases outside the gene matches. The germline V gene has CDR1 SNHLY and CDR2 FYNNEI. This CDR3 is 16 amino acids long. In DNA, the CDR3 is TGTGCCAGCAGTTCGGGACTAGCGGGAGTCATCTACGAGCAGTACTTC. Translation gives CASSSGLAGVIYEQYF.

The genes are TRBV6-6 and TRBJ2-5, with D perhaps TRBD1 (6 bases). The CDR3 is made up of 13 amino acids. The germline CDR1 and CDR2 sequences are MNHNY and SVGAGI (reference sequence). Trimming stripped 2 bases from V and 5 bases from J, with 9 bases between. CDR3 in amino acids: CASSYDRRETQYF. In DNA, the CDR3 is TGTGCCAGCAGTTACGACAGGAGGGAGACCCAGTACTTC.

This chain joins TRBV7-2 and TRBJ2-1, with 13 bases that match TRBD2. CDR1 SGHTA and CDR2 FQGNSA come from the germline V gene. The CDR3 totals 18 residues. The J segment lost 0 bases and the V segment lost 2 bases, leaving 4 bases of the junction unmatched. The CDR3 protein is CASSLQGLAGASYNEQFF. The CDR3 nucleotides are TGTGCCAGCAGCTTACAAGGACTAGCGGGAGCCTCCTACAATGAGCAGTTCTTC.

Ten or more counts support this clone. The CDR3 DNA is TGTGCCAGCAGCCGCCAGACTAGCGTATACAATGAGCAGTTCTTC. Protein sequence: CASSRQTSVYNEQFF. The chain joins TRBV5-4 to TRBJ2-1, with TRBD2 matching 8 bases. The CDR3 has 15 residues. In germline, CDR1 is SGHNT, CDR2 YYREEE (reference sequence). The J segment lost 4 bases and the V segment lost 4 bases, leaving 7 bases of the junction unmatched. The full variable domain, with the rest looked up from reference TRBV5-4 and TRBJ2-1, is ETGVTQSPTHLIKTRGQQVTLRCSSQSGHNTVSWYQQALGQGPQFIFQYYREEENGRGNFPPRFSGLQFPNYSSELNVNALELDDSALYLCASSRQTSVYNEQFFGPGTRLTVL.

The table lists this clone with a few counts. The CDR3 sequence: CASSLFSGRADTQYF. The DNA of the CDR3 is TGTGCCAGCAGCTTATTTTCCGGGAGAGCGGATACGCAGTATTTT. The rearrangement links TRBV11-1 to TRBJ2-3; perhaps TRBD2 as D (6 bases). With 2 bases removed from V and 6 bases from J, the gap between germline ends came to 15 bases. There are 15 residues in the CDR3. Germline V gene lookup returns CDR1 SGHAT and CDR2 FQDESV (reference sequence).

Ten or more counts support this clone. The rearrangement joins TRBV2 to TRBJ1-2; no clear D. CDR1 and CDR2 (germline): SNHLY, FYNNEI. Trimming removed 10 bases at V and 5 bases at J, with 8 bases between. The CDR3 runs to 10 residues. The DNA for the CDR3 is TGTGCCACCTCAGGATATGGCTACACCTTC. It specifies CATSGYGYTF.

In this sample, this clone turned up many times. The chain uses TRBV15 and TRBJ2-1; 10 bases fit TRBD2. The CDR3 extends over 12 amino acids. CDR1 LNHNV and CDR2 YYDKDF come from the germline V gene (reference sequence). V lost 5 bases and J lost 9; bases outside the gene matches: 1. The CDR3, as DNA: TGTGCCACCAGCCGACTAGCGGGTGAGCAGTTCTTC. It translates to CATSRLAGEQFF.

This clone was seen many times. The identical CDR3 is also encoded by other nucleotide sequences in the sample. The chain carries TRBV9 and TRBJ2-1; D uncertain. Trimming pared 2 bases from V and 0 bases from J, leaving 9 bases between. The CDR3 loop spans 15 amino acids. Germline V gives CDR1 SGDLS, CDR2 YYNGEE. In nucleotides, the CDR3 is TGTGCCAGCAGCGTGAAAGTGAGCTCCTACAATGAGCAGTTCTTC. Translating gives CASSVKVSSYNEQFF.

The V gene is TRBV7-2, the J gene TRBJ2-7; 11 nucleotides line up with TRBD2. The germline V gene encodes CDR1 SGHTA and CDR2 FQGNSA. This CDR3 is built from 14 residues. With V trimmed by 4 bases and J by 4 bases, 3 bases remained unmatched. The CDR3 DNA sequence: TGTGCCAGCAGCTCGACTAGCGGGATATACGAGCAGTACTTC. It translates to CASSSTSGIYEQYF.

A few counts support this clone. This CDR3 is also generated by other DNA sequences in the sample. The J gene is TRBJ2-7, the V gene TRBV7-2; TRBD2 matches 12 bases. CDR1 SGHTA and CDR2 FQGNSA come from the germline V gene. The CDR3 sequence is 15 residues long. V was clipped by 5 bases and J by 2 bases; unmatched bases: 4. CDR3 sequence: CASSLGLAGTYEQYF. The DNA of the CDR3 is TGTGCCAGCAGCCTTGGACTAGCGGGGACCTACGAGCAGTACTTC.

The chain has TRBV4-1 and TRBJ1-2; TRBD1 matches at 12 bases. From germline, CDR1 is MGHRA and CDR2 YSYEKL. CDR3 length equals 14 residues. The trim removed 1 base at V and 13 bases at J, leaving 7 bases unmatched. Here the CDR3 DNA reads TGCGCCAGCAGCCAAGGCCCGGGACAGGGGGCCTCCACCTTC. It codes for CASSQGPGQGASTF.

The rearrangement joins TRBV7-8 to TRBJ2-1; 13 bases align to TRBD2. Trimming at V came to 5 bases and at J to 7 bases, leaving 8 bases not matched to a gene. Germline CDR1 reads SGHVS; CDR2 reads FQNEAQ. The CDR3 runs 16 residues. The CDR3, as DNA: TGTGCCAGCAGCGCCAGACTAGCGGGAGGCTATAATGAGCAGTTCTTC. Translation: CASSARLAGGYNEQFF.

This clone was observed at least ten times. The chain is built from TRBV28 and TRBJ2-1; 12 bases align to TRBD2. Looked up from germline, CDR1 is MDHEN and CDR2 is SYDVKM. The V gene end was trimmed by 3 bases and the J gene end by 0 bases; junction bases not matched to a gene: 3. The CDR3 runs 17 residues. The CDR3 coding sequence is TGTGCCAGCAGTTTGACTAGCGGGAGTAGCTCCTACAATGAGCAGTTCTTC. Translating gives CASSLTSGSSSYNEQFF.